This paragraph covers one TCR beta chain sequence. Here immunoSEQ multiplex PCR was the method, and the copy in TCRdb shows in-frame clones only, minus some. In the table there are about 7,000 clones, about four fifths of which are singletons. The V gene lost 5 bases and the J gene lost 5 bases, with 19 bases spanning the gap. Germline V gene data show CDR1 as GTSNPN and CDR2 as SVGIG (reference sequence). The CDR3 is made up of 16 amino acids. The sample belongs to a study of PD-1 blockade in classical Hodgkin lymphoma. Brentuximab vedotin exposure varied among the patients, all of whom had relapsed after autologous stem cell transplantation.

The chain links TRBV30 to TRBJ1-6; D unresolved. The clonotype originates from a human donor with classical Hodgkin lymphoma. Sample: peripheral blood mononuclear cells (PBMCs), taken at baseline. Here the CDR3 DNA reads TGTGCCTGGCAATCGGGAGGCCAGCGAAATAATTCACCCCTCCACTTT. Residues: CAWQSGGQRNNSPLHF.